The 22 T cell receptor beta chains presented below share a single source sample, sequenced in a study of T-cell reconstitution after alpha-beta-depleted transplantation in children. TCRbeta library preparation incorporated unique molecular identifiers. TCRdb ran MiXCR on the PCR reads and lists one entry per CDR3 protein. In the table there are approximately 270,000 distinct CDR3 sequences, more than 20% of which are singletons. The sample here was PBMCs, mostly from graft donor cells, taken 360 days after TCRalphabeta/CD19-depleted stem cell transplant. These receptors were taken from a female patient between 2 and 10 years old who had a stem cell transplant for congenital amegakaryocytic thrombocytopenia, so the T cells may come from the graft donor.

The rearrangement links TRBV20-1 to TRBJ1-5; no firm D call. Germline values: CDR1 DFQATT, CDR2 SNEGSKA (reference sequence). This CDR3 is 12 amino acids long. V was cut by 3 bases and J by 4 bases, with 7 bases left in between. Here the CDR3 reads CSARTDNQPQHF. The CDR3 bases are TGCAGTGCTAGGACCGATAATCAGCCCCAGCATTTT.

The V gene is TRBV4-2, the J gene TRBJ2-7, with 8 positions matching TRBD2. Germline CDR1 and CDR2: LGHNA and YNFKEQ. Trimming at V came to 4 bases and at J to 6 bases, leaving 11 bases not matched to a gene. The CDR3 consists of 15 residues. The CDR3 region has the DNA TGTGCCAGCAGCCGAGACCCCGGGACTAGAGGCGAGCAGTACTTC. This gives the protein CASSRDPGTRGEQYF.

This clonotype was counted only a few times. The chain carries TRBV14 and TRBJ2-1; 9 bases are a match to TRBD2. Germline V CDR1 and CDR2: SGHDN, FVKESK. There are 17 residues in the CDR3. The ends lost 3 bases at V and 1 base at J; junction bases unmatched: 7. The CDR3 region is CASSHIGTSWSYNEQFF. Written as DNA, the CDR3 is TGTGCCAGCAGCCACATCGGGACTAGCTGGTCCTACAATGAGCAGTTCTTC.

The gene calls are TRBV5-1 and TRBJ1-2; TRBD1 aligns across 8 bases. CDR1 and CDR2 from the germline V gene are SGHRS and YFSETQ. V was clipped by 4 bases and J by 4 bases; unmatched bases: 6. The CDR3 spans 14 residues. CDR3 coding DNA: TGCGCCAGCAGCATAGCCGGACAGGGCTATGGCTACACCTTC. Protein: CASSIAGQGYGYTF.

The chain joins TRBV9 to TRBJ2-1; 13 nucleotides agree with TRBD2. Germline V CDR1 and CDR2: SGDLS, YYNGEE. V lost 5 bases and J lost 7; bases outside the gene matches: 3. This CDR3 is 14 amino acids long. Here the CDR3 reads CASSMGLAGNEQFF. The DNA of the CDR3 is TGTGCCAGCAGTATGGGACTAGCGGGAAATGAGCAGTTCTTC.

The chain has TRBV12-3 or TRBV12-4 and TRBJ2-1; 14 nucleotides match TRBD2. The CDR3 has 14 amino acids. V lost 5 bases to trimming and J lost 9 bases; unmatched junction nucleotides: 3. The CDR3, as DNA: TGTGCCAGCAGTGGGACTAGCGGGAGTTTTGAGCAGTTCTTC. It yields the protein CASSGTSGSFEQFF.

This clonotype was seen a few times. The chain links TRBV12-3 or TRBV12-4 to TRBJ2-1; 10 nucleotides agree with TRBD1. This CDR3 has 16 residues. J gave up 3 bases and V 5 bases, and 7 bases lay outside the gene matches. The DNA of the CDR3 is TGTGCCAGCAGTCGGACCGACAGGGGGCTCTACAATGAGCAGTTCTTC. Translated: CASSRTDRGLYNEQFF.

This clonotype was seen only a few times. This rearrangement joins TRBV20-1 to TRBJ2-5; 11 nucleotides line up with TRBD1. The CDR3 consists of 15 residues. The V gene end was trimmed by 4 bases and the J gene end by 1 base; junction bases not matched to a gene: 5. CDR1 DFQATT and CDR2 SNEGSKA come from the germline V gene (reference sequence). CDR3 in amino acids: CSATSGTGGQETQYF. CDR3 bases: TGCAGTGCTACCAGCGGGACAGGGGGCCAAGAGACCCAGTACTTC.

This clonotype came up a few times. The DNA of the CDR3 is TGTGCCAGCCTCCCCCTCGCGGCAGCAACTAATGAAAAACTGTTTTTT. This codes for CASLPLAAATNEKLFF. This chain joins TRBV7-9 and TRBJ1-4; D not certain. Germline V gives CDR1 SEHNR, CDR2 FQNEAQ (reference sequence). The V gene lost 8 bases and the J gene lost 0 bases, with 16 bases spanning the gap. CDR3 size: 16 residues.

This clonotype has more than one count but fewer than ten. The J gene is TRBJ1-6, the V gene TRBV27; no firm D call. Germline-derived CDR1 and CDR2 are MNHEY and SMNVEV (reference sequence). The germline V and J ends were trimmed by 6 bases and 4 bases, with 19 bases remaining between them. There are 17 residues in the CDR3. CDR3 loop: CASRFLARREYNSPLHF. CDR3 bases: TGTGCCAGCAGATTCCTAGCTCGAAGGGAATATAATTCACCCCTCCACTTT.

This clonotype was seen a few times. V is TRBV19 and J is TRBJ2-2, with D unclear. CDR1 is LNHDA, CDR2 SQIVND, per germline (reference sequence). V gave up 3 bases and J gave up 4 bases, with 6 bases separating them. The CDR3 is 13 amino acids. The CDR3 is CASSMLITGELFF. In nucleotides, the CDR3 is TGTGCCAGTAGTATGCTCATCACCGGGGAGCTGTTTTTT.

J is TRBJ1-4 and V is TRBV7-9; 8 nucleotides agree with TRBD1. V was clipped by 5 bases and J by 4 bases; unmatched bases: 6. The germline gives CDR1 SEHNR, CDR2 FQNEAQ (reference sequence). The CDR3 contains 15 residues. CDR3 sequence: CASSPGQGLNEKLFF. The DNA of the CDR3 is TGTGCCAGCAGCCCCGGACAGGGCCTTAATGAAAAACTGTTTTTT. The whole variable domain, remainder taken from reference TRBV7-9 and TRBJ1-4, is DTGVSQNPRHKITKRGQNVTFRCDPISEHNRLYWYRQTLGQGPEFLTYFQNEAQLEKSRLLSDRFSAERPKGSFSTLEIQRTEQGDSAMYLCASSPGQGLNEKLFFGSGTQLSVL.

In this sample, this clonotype turned up a few times. The chain recombines TRBV4-1 with TRBJ2-2; 12 bases align to TRBD2. J gave up 6 bases and V 1 base, and 3 bases lay outside the gene matches. The CDR3 totals 16 residues. The germline V gene encodes CDR1 MGHRA and CDR2 YSYEKL. CDR3 sequence reads: CASSQGSSGGAGELFF. The CDR3 nucleotides read TGCGCCAGCAGCCAAGGGTCTAGCGGGGGGGCCGGGGAGCTGTTTTTT.

This clonotype was found a few times. J is TRBJ2-1 and V is TRBV5-1; D is ambiguous. The CDR3 runs to 12 residues. Germline V gene sequence: CDR1 SGHRS, CDR2 YFSETQ. Trimming stripped 1 base from V and 9 bases from J, with 8 bases between. The CDR3 bases are TGCGCCAGCAGCTTGACCATGGGTGAGCAGTTCTTC. This codes for CASSLTMGEQFF.

This chain connects TRBV7-8 to TRBJ1-5, with D hard to call. Germline assignment: CDR1 SGHVS and CDR2 FQNEAQ. V was trimmed by 1 base and J by 3 bases, leaving 10 bases between them. This CDR3 has 15 amino acids. The CDR3 sequence: CASSLDGGSNQPQHF. In DNA, the CDR3 is TGTGCCAGCAGCTTAGACGGCGGTTCCAATCAGCCCCAGCATTTT.

This clonotype occurred a few times. This chain connects TRBV5-1 to TRBJ2-3; 7 bases fit TRBD1. V lost 3 bases, J lost 1 base, and 5 bases stayed unmatched. The CDR3 spans 15 residues. Per germline, CDR1 SGHRS and CDR2 YFSETQ. This CDR3 reads CASSSRQGRTDTQYF. In DNA, the CDR3 is TGCGCCAGCAGCTCACGACAGGGACGCACAGATACGCAGTATTTT. The full variable domain, rest sourced from reference TRBV5-1 and TRBJ2-3, is KAGVTQTPRYLIKTRGQQVTLSCSPISGHRSVSWYQQTPGQGLQFLFEYFSETQRNKGNFPGRFSGRQFSNSRSEMNVSTLELGDSALYLCASSSRQGRTDTQYFGPGTRLTVL.

This clonotype turned up a few times. The chain employs TRBV20-1 and TRBJ2-7, with no clear D. The CDR3 is 12 residues long. CDR1 and CDR2 (germline): DFQATT, SNEGSKA (reference sequence). The germline V and J ends were trimmed by 7 bases and 3 bases, with 13 bases remaining between them. CDR3 in amino acids: CSVPGLSYEQYF. The CDR3, as DNA: TGCAGTGTCCCAGGTTTAAGCTACGAGCAGTACTTC.

This clonotype was seen a handful of times. V and J are TRBV6-5 and TRBJ1-2, with D hard to call. The CDR3 sequence is 11 residues long. CDR1 is MNHEY and CDR2 is SVGAGI in the germline V gene. Trimming shortened V by 7 bases and J by 8 bases, and 11 bases separated the two germline ends. CDR3 sequence reads: CASTKDSGYTF. Here the CDR3 DNA reads TGTGCCAGCACGAAGGACTCCGGCTACACCTTC.

This clonotype was recorded many times. This chain joins TRBV4-3 and TRBJ1-2; no clear D gene. The germline gives CDR1 LGHNA, CDR2 YSLEER. Deletions cut 3 bases from V and 6 bases from J, with 11 bases between. This CDR3 spans 13 amino acids. In nucleotides, the CDR3 is TGCGCCAGCAGCCACCGAGGACTTCATGGCTACACCTTC. Its translation is CASSHRGLHGYTF.

The chain is built from TRBV5-1 and TRBJ1-6, with D maybe TRBD1 (5 bases). CDR1 is SGHRS, CDR2 YFSETQ, per germline. V lost 3 bases and J 8 bases, leaving 9 bases between the germline ends. The CDR3 sequence is 13 residues long. CDR3 bases: TGCGCCAGCAGCTCGGGACGGGATTCACCCCTCCACTTT. It is translated as CASSSGRDSPLHF.

The rearrangement uses TRBV28 and TRBJ1-5, with D maybe TRBD1 (6 bases). The V gene lost 6 bases and the J gene lost 1 base, with 19 bases spanning the gap. This CDR3 region has 17 residues. The germline CDR1 and CDR2 sequences are MDHEN and SYDVKM. This CDR3 is CASRRGKFLPSNQPQHF. CDR3 nucleotides: TGTGCCAGCAGAAGGGGGAAGTTCCTCCCAAGCAATCAGCCCCAGCATTTT.

On this clonotype itself: A much larger clone lies a single base off, so this may be a read error. The chain is built from TRBV28 and TRBJ2-7; tentative D call: TRBD2 (5 bases). The length of the CDR3 is 12 residues. CDR1 and CDR2 (germline): MDHEN, SYDVKM. CDR3 sequence: CARSLAPYEQYF. CDR3 bases: TGTGCCCGCAGTTTAGCGCCCTACGAGCAGTACTTC.